This T cell receptor beta chain was sequenced during a study of CD8 T cells in Susac syndrome. RNA totalling roughly 0.5 to 1 ug underwent reverse transcription with random hexamers. By means of immunoSEQ multiplex PCR, TCR beta CDR3 spanning 54 Vbeta and 13 Jbeta underwent amplification. TCRdb recomputed calls from the immunoSEQ multiplex PCR reads with MiXCR, one row per CDR3 protein. The profile covers 250,000 or so distinct CDR3 sequences, with about 94% appearing a single time and 0.065% to 0.075% taken by the ten largest. TCR beta was sequenced from blood CD8+ and CD4+ T cells. Negative isolation yielded the CD8+ and CD4+ T cells, while FACS enriched the TEMRA cells. About this clonotype: Its antigen remains unknown.

Germline CDR1 reads SGHVS; CDR2 reads FQNEAQ. The ends were cut back, 4 bases at V and 5 bases at J, with 18 bases in the middle. The CDR3 covers 15 residues. Findings of the study overall: The study acknowledged a relatively small number of individuals in its TCR sequencing and HLA analysis.

Sequencing was performed on CD4+ T cells from PBMCs. The chain has TRBV7-8 and TRBJ2-7; no clear D. The origin of this receptor is a human donor with multiple sclerosis. The CDR3 DNA reads as TGTGCCAGCAGCTCCCGACGGTTCGGAAACGACGAGCAGTACTTC. Encoded protein: CASSSRRFGNDEQYF.